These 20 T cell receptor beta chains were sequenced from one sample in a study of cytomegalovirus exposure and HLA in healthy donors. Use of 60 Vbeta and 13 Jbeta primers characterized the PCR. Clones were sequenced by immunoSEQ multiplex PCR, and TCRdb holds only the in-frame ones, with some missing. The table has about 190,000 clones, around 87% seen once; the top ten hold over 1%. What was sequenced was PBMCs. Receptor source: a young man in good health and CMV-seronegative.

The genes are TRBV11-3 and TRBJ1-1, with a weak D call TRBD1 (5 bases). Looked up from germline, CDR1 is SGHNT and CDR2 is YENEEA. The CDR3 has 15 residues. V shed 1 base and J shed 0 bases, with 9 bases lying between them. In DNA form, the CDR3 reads TGTGCCAGCAGCTTAGGTACAGGACTGAACACTGAAGCTTTCTTT. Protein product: CASSLGTGLNTEAFF.

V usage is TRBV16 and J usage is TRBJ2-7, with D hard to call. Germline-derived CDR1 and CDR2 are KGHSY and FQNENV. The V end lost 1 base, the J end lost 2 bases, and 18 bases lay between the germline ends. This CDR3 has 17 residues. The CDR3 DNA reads TGTGCCAGCAGCCAATTGAGCAGACACCACTCACCCTACGAGCAGTACTTC. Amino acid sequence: CASSQLSRHHSPYEQYF.

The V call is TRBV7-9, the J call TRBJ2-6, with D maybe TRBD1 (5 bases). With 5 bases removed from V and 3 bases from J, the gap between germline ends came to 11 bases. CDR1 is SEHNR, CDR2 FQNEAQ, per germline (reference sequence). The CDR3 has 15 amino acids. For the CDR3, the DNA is TGTGCCAGCAGCCTTCAGGGCGGTGGGGCCAACGTCCTGACTTTC. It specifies CASSLQGGGANVLTF.

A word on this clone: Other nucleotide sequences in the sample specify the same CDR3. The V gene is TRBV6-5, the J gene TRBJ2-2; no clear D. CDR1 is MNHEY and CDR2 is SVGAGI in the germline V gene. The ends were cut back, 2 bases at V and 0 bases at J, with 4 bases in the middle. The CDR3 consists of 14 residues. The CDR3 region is CASSYGPNTGELFF. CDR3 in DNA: TGTGCCAGCAGTTACGGCCCGAACACCGGGGAGCTGTTTTTT.

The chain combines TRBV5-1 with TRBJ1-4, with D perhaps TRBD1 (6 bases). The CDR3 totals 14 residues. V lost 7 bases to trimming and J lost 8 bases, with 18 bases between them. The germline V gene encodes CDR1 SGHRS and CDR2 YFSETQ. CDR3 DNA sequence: TGCGCCAGCCGACCATCTGGGGGCCGAGAAAAACTGTTTTTT. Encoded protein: CASRPSGGREKLFF.

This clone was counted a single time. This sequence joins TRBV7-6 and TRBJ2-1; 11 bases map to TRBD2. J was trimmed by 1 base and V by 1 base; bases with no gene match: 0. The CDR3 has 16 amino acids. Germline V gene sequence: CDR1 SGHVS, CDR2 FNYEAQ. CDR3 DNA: TGTGCCAGCAGCTTAGTAGCGGGAGGGTCCTACAATGAGCAGTTCTTC. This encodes CASSLVAGGSYNEQFF.

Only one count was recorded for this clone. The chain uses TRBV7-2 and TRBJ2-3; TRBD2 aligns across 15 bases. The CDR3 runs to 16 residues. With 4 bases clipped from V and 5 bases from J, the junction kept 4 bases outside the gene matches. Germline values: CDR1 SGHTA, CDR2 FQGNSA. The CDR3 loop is CASSWTSGGAGDTQYF. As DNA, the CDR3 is TGTGCCAGCAGCTGGACTAGCGGGGGGGCCGGAGATACGCAGTATTTT.

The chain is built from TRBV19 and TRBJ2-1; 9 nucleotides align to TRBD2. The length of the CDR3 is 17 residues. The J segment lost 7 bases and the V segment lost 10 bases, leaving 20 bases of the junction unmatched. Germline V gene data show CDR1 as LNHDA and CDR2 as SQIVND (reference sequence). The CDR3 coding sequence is TGTGCCACCACTCGGAAGACCGGGACTAGCTTGGGGAATGAGCAGTTCTTC. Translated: CATTRKTGTSLGNEQFF.

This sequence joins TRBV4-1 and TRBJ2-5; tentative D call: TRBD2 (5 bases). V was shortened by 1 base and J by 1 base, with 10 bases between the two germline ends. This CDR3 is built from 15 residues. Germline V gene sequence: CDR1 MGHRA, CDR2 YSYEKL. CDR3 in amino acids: CASSQGLASQETQYF. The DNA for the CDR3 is TGCGCCAGCAGCCAAGGCCTAGCTAGCCAAGAGACCCAGTACTTC.

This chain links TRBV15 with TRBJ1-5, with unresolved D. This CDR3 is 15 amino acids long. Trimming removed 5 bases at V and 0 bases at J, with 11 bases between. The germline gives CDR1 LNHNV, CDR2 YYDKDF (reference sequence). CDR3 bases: TGTGCCACCAGCCCTTACGAGAATAGCAATCAGCCCCAGCATTTT. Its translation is CATSPYENSNQPQHF. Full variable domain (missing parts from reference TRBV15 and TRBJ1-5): DAMVIQNPRYQVTQFGKPVTLSCSQTLNHNVMYWYQQKSSQAPKLLFHYYDKDFNNEADTPDNFQSRRPNTSFCFLDIRSPGLGDTAMYLCATSPYENSNQPQHFGDGTRLSIL.

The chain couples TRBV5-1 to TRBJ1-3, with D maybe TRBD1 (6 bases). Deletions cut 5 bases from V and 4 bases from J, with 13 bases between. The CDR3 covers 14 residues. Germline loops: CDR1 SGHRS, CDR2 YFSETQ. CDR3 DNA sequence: TGCGCCAGCAGAACAGGGACGGCGGGAAACACCATATATTTT. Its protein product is CASRTGTAGNTIYF.

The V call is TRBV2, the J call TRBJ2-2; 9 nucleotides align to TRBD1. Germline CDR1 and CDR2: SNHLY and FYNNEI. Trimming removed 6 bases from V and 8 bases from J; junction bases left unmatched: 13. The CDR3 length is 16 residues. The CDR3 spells CASRGGQGALLGELFF. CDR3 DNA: TGTGCCAGCAGGGGGGGACAGGGTGCCCTCCTGGGGGAGCTGTTTTTT. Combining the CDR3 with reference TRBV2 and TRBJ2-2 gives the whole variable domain EPEVTQTPSHQVTQMGQEVILRCVPISNHLYFYWYRQILGQKVEFLVSFYNNEISEKSEIFDDQFSVERPDGSNFTLKIRSTKLEDSAMYFCASRGGQGALLGELFFGEGSRLTVL.

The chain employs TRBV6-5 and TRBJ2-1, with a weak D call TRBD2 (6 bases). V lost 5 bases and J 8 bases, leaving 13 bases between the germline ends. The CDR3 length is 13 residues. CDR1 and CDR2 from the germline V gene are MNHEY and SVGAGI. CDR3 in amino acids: CASSATSFHEQFF. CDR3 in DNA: TGTGCCAGCAGTGCCACTAGCTTCCATGAGCAGTTCTTC.

The CDR3 DNA reads as TGTGCCAGCCAACCACTAGCGGGAGGGCCCGGTACGCAGTATTTT. This translates into CASQPLAGGPGTQYF. V gene TRBV28 combines with J gene TRBJ2-3; 13 bases align to TRBD2. This CDR3 comprises 15 residues. V was clipped by 8 bases and J by 8 bases; unmatched bases: 10. CDR1 and CDR2 from the germline V gene are MDHEN and SYDVKM.

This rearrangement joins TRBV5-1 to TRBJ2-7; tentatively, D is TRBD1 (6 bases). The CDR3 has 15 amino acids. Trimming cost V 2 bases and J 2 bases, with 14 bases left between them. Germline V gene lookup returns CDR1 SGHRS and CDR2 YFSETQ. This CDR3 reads CASSFQQGSPYEQYF. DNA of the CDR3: TGCGCCAGCAGCTTTCAACAGGGATCCCCCTACGAGCAGTACTTC.

CDR3 bases: TGCGCCAGCAGCTTGGGGCAGAATGAAAAACTGTTTTTT. Its protein product is CASSLGQNEKLFF. The genes are TRBV5-1 and TRBJ1-4, with D uncertain. The CDR3 runs 13 residues. The V and J ends lost 0 bases and 5 bases respectively, with 5 bases between them. The V gene's germline CDR1 is SGHRS and CDR2 YFSETQ.

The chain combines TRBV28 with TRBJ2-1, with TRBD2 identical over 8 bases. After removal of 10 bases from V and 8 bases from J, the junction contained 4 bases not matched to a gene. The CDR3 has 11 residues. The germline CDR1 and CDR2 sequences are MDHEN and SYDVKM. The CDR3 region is CAIAGGYEQFF. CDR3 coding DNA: TGTGCCATTGCGGGAGGCTATGAGCAGTTCTTC. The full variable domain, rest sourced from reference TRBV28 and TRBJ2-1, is DVKVTQSSRYLVKRTGEKVFLECVQDMDHENMFWYRQDPGLGLRLIYFSYDVKMKEKGDIPEGYSVSREKKERFSLILESASTNQTSMYLCAIAGGYEQFFGPGTRLTVL.

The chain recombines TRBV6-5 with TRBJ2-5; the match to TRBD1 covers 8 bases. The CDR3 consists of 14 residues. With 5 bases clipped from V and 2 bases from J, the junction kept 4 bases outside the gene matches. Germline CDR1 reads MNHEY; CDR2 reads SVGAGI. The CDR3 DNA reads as TGTGCCAGCAGTGGGACAGGCCTACAAGAGACCCAGTACTTC. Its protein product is CASSGTGLQETQYF.

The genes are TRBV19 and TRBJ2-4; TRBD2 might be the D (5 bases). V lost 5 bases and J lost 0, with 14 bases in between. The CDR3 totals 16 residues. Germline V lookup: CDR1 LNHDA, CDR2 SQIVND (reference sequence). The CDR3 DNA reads TGTGCCAGTAGTTCTAGCAGCCCTCTAGCCAAAAACATTCAGTACTTC. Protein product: CASSSSSPLAKNIQYF.

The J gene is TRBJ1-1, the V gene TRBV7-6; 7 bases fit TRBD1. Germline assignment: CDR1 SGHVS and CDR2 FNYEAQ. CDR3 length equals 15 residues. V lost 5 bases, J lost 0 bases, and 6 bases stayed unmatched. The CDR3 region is CASSPRQGLNTEAFF. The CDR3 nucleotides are TGTGCCAGCAGCCCGCGACAGGGCCTGAACACTGAAGCTTTCTTT.